This T cell receptor (beta chain) was sequenced for a study of T cell responses to AZD1222 COVID-19 vaccine. Study in general: Both about-4-week and about-12-week second-dose recipients were combined.

Data came from immunoSEQ multiplex PCR; TCRdb stores just in-frame clones and leaves some out. The table lists around 72,000 clones, around 82% of them singletons. The ends were cut back, 6 bases at V and 2 bases at J, with 11 bases in the middle. Per the germline V gene, CDR1 is MNHEY and CDR2 is SMNVEV (reference sequence). The CDR3 has 14 amino acids. This clonotype was sampled from an adult in good health. The chain combines TRBV27 with TRBJ2-4, with no clear D. Material: peripheral blood, obtained on day 0 of AZD1222 vaccination. The CDR3 sequence is CASRETATKNIQYF. DNA for the CDR3: TGTGCCAGCAGAGAGACGGCTACCAAAAACATTCAGTACTTC.